Detailed here is one T cell receptor beta chain. Its antigen is unidentified. Looked up from germline, CDR1 is LNHDA and CDR2 is SQIVND (reference sequence). The CDR3 totals 12 residues. Trimming shortened V by 3 bases and J by 13 bases, and 12 bases separated the two germline ends. Produced via immunoSEQ multiplex PCR; TCRdb's table is partial and in-frame only. The sample lists some 110,000 clones; about 87% were seen once. The sample originates from a study of T cell responses to AZD1222 COVID-19 vaccine. Study-wide results and limits: Recipients of two AZD1222 doses showed rising Spike-specific TCR breadth and depth. Among spike-specific TCRs, nearly half reportedly target unmutated variant regions. Only a handful of people who got AZD1222 tested seropositive at baseline. Vaccine-associated CD4 TCRs spanned spike, dominant at 160-218 and 743-854.

This specimen was peripheral blood, taken on day 0 of AZD1222 vaccination. This TCR came from an adult in good health. V and J are TRBV19 and TRBJ1-4, with D hard to call. CDR3 sequence: CASSIEGLRLFF. CDR3 DNA sequence: TGTGCCAGTAGTATTGAGGGTTTACGACTGTTTTTT. Variable domain in full (rest from reference TRBV19 and TRBJ1-4): DGGITQSPKYLFRKEGQNVTLSCEQNLNHDAMYWYRQDPGQGLRLIYYSQIVNDFQKGDIAEGYSVSREKKESFPLTVTSAQKNPTAFYLCASSIEGLRLFFGSGTQLSVL.